Detailed here is one T cell receptor beta chain. The target antigen is unknown. TCRdb reprocessed the reads via MiXCR and lists one record per CDR3 protein. The data contain roughly 230,000 distinct CDR3 sequences, 22% of them singletons. J was trimmed by 10 bases and V by 2 bases; bases with no gene match: 19. Germline V gene sequence: CDR1 MNHEY, CDR2 SVGEGT. The length of the CDR3 is 17 residues. The data belong to a study of T cell repertoires in cytomegalovirus infection. Across the study: Shared public TCR beta signatures pointed to both CMV infection and a matching HLA type. Notes on the study in general: HLA-C-restricted CMV clonotypes gave the most frequent clonotype in two of eight donors. Cumulated frequencies of public TCR beta families served to identify carriers of CMV plus the relevant HLA.

This TCR was recovered from a human donor in good health (CMV status not recorded). Some clones in this sample may be carry-over from other donors' samples. Material: CD8+ T cells from PBMCs. This rearrangement joins TRBV6-2 or TRBV6-3 to TRBJ1-1, with 7 bases that match TRBD1. CDR3 amino acids: CASSYPHVPGQPVGAFF. CDR3 nucleotides: TGTGCCAGCAGTTACCCACACGTCCCGGGACAGCCTGTTGGAGCTTTCTTT.